A single sample is the source of the 22 T cell receptor beta chains below, sequenced in a study of T cell responses to AZD1222 COVID-19 vaccine (dated by TCRdb to 2020 to 2022). This specimen's time point label, per the study, means: about 28 days (+/-7) after the second vaccine dose. Library generation was performed with the immunoSEQ multiplex PCR assay. The clones in this table, taken by TCRdb from immuneACCESS, are in-frame only. Not every clone is retained; where verified, under half of the shortfall comes from an unresolved V gene, and the cause of the rest is unknown. The sample table shows some 96,000 clones, and about 88% are seen once. Of the sample, approximately 15% falls within the top ten clones. Sequencing used peripheral blood, obtained 28 days after the second AZD1222 dose. The receptor set was obtained from an adult who received the AZD1222 COVID-19 vaccine.

The chain joins TRBV6-5 to TRBJ1-2; TRBD1 is a possible D gene (5 bases). This CDR3 has 15 amino acids. Germline V lookup: CDR1 MNHEY, CDR2 SVGAGI. V was trimmed by 0 bases and J by 7 bases, leaving 15 bases between them. In nucleotides, the CDR3 is TGTGCCAGCAGTTACTCGCACATCATCAGGGCTGGCTACACCTTC. Translated: CASSYSHIIRAGYTF.

This clone was seen a single time. V usage is TRBV29-1 and J usage is TRBJ2-7, with D tentatively TRBD2 (6 bases). Germline V CDR1 and CDR2: SQVTM, ANQGSEA. V was pared by 4 bases and J by 2 bases, with 9 bases between. The CDR3 covers 12 residues. The CDR3 loop is CSVGSGPYEQYF. The CDR3 nucleotides are TGCAGCGTTGGTAGCGGACCCTACGAGCAGTACTTC.

The V gene is TRBV5-1, the J gene TRBJ1-2; no definite D call. Germline V CDR1 and CDR2: SGHRS, YFSETQ. The CDR3 is 14 residues long. The germline V and J ends were trimmed by 0 bases and 5 bases, with 11 bases remaining between them. CDR3 residues: CASSLESGKYGYTF. For the CDR3, the DNA is TGCGCCAGCAGCTTGGAATCGGGTAAATATGGCTACACCTTC.

V usage is TRBV5-5 and J usage is TRBJ1-1; D is perhaps TRBD1 (6 bases). Trimming removed 2 bases from V and 4 bases from J, with 21 bases in between. CDR3 length: 17 amino acids. Germline V gives CDR1 SGHKS, CDR2 YYEKEE (reference sequence). The CDR3 protein is CASSFATQGLSGTEAFF. Here the CDR3 DNA reads TGTGCCAGCAGCTTCGCGACACAGGGACTCAGTGGCACTGAAGCTTTCTTT.

V and J are TRBV5-1 and TRBJ1-2; D is ambiguous. The CDR3 loop spans 14 amino acids. V was pared by 6 bases and J by 4 bases, with 16 bases between. The germline V gene encodes CDR1 SGHRS and CDR2 YFSETQ. CDR3 sequence reads: CASTLSGSRYGYTF. The CDR3 DNA follows: TGCGCCAGCACCTTATCGGGGTCACGCTATGGCTACACCTTC.

The V and J genes are TRBV30 and TRBJ2-1; no clear D. V was pared by 2 bases and J by 6 bases, with 20 bases between. The CDR3 totals 16 residues. Germline lookup yields CDR1 GTSNPN and CDR2 SVGIG (reference sequence). CDR3: CAWSKHSRRLGNEQFF. DNA of the CDR3: TGTGCCTGGAGTAAACACTCCAGGCGGTTGGGCAATGAGCAGTTCTTC. The entire variable domain, with the rest obtained from reference TRBV30 and TRBJ2-1, is as follows: SQTIHQWPATLVQPVGSPLSLECTVEGTSNPNLYWYRQAAGRGLQLLFYSVGIGQISSEVPQNLSASRPQDRQFILSSKKLLLSDSGFYLCAWSKHSRRLGNEQFFGPGTRLTVL.

This sequence joins TRBV5-4 and TRBJ2-7; TRBD1 matches 10 bases. The CDR3 sequence is 15 residues long. The J segment lost 5 bases and the V segment lost 4 bases, leaving 9 bases of the junction unmatched. The germline CDR1 and CDR2 sequences are SGHNT and YYREEE (reference sequence). The CDR3: CASSGPGQGQHEQYF. The DNA for the CDR3 is TGTGCCAGCAGCGGCCCGGGACAGGGGCAGCACGAGCAGTACTTC.

V usage is TRBV11-2 and J usage is TRBJ1-5; D is perhaps TRBD1 (6 bases). The CDR3 is 14 amino acids. Germline loops: CDR1 SGHAT, CDR2 FQNNGV. Trimming pared 3 bases from V and 6 bases from J, leaving 12 bases between. The CDR3 DNA follows: TGTGCCAGCAGCTTTTCGGGGGCGGGTCAGCCCCAGCATTTT. Its protein is CASSFSGAGQPQHF. The variable domain in full, with the rest retrieved from reference TRBV11-2 and TRBJ1-5, is EAGVAQSPRYKIIEKRQSVAFWCNPISGHATLYWYQQILGQGPKLLIQFQNNGVVDDSQLPKDRFSAERLKGVDSTLKIQPAKLEDSAVYLCASSFSGAGQPQHFGDGTRLSIL.

This clone appeared a few times. V is TRBV2 and J is TRBJ1-1; tentatively, D is TRBD1 (5 bases). CDR1 is SNHLY, CDR2 FYNNEI, per germline. There are 15 residues in the CDR3. The V gene lost 4 bases and the J gene lost 6 bases, with 18 bases spanning the gap. The CDR3 reads CASSGPTEPLSEAFF. CDR3 DNA sequence: TGTGCCAGCAGTGGGCCGACAGAGCCACTATCTGAAGCTTTCTTT.

The chain recombines TRBV7-9 with TRBJ1-1, with a possible D match to TRBD1 (5 bases). Trimming pared 6 bases from V and 4 bases from J, leaving 12 bases between. The CDR3 is made up of 13 amino acids. Germline V lookup: CDR1 SEHNR, CDR2 FQNEAQ (reference sequence). The CDR3 loop is CASRLQASTEAFF. CDR3 bases: TGTGCCAGCAGGTTACAGGCTAGCACTGAAGCTTTCTTT.

A few counts support this clone. The chain uses TRBV7-3 and TRBJ2-7; 10 nucleotides align to TRBD2. CDR1 and CDR2 from the germline V gene are SGHTA and FQGTGA. The J segment lost 5 bases and the V segment lost 2 bases, leaving 18 bases of the junction unmatched. CDR3 length: 19 residues. This CDR3 reads CASSLPASLAGVSCHEQYF. CDR3 nucleotides: TGTGCCAGCAGCTTACCTGCCTCTCTAGCGGGAGTATCGTGCCACGAGCAGTACTTC.

This chain joins TRBV2 and TRBJ1-5, with D hard to call. CDR1 SNHLY and CDR2 FYNNEI come from the germline V gene. The V end lost 0 bases, the J end lost 5 bases, and 14 bases lay between the germline ends. The CDR3 length is 16 residues. Here the CDR3 DNA reads TGTGCCAGCAGTGAAGCGAGGGCCACAGACTATCAGCCCCAGCATTTT. Amino acid sequence: CASSEARATDYQPQHF.

The sample holds one count of this clone. The J gene is TRBJ2-7, the V gene TRBV2, with 12 bases identical to TRBD1. Trimming took 8 bases from V and 0 from J; bases not matched to a gene: 8. The CDR3 has 16 residues. Germline CDR1 reads SNHLY; CDR2 reads FYNNEI. The CDR3 reads CASAGTGGPSSYEQYF. Here the CDR3 DNA reads TGTGCCAGCGCCGGGACAGGGGGCCCCAGCTCCTACGAGCAGTACTTC.

The chain combines TRBV10-3 with TRBJ2-7; possible D gene TRBD1, 6 bases. The V gene's germline CDR1 is ENHRY and CDR2 SYGVKD. This CDR3 is built from 14 residues. V lost 7 bases and J 5 bases, leaving 18 bases between the germline ends. The CDR3 bases are TGTGCCATCAATCCGACAGGCGGAGTGAACGAGCAGTACTTC. Its translation: CAINPTGGVNEQYF.

This rearrangement joins TRBV5-1 to TRBJ2-7, with TRBD1 as a possible D gene (5 bases). Germline assignment: CDR1 SGHRS and CDR2 YFSETQ. This CDR3 region has 11 residues. V dropped 4 bases and J dropped 5 bases, with 7 bases sitting between them. CDR3 amino acids: CASSEGDEQYF. DNA of the CDR3: TGCGCCAGCAGCGAAGGGGACGAGCAGTACTTC.

The V gene is TRBV4-1, the J gene TRBJ2-2, with 8 bases matching TRBD2. The J segment lost 6 bases and the V segment lost 2 bases, leaving 5 bases of the junction unmatched. CDR1 is MGHRA and CDR2 is YSYEKL in the germline V gene. The CDR3 totals 15 residues. CDR3 region: CASSQRAGGSGELFF. For the CDR3, the DNA is TGCGCCAGCAGCCAACGGGCGGGGGGATCCGGGGAGCTGTTTTTT.

The V call is TRBV5-4, the J call TRBJ2-3; possible D gene TRBD2, 7 bases. Looked up from germline, CDR1 is SGHNT and CDR2 is YYREEE (reference sequence). V lost 0 bases, J lost 5 bases, and 16 bases lay in between. The CDR3 runs to 16 residues. The CDR3 coding sequence is TGTGCCAGCAGCTTGGGAGGAGGACAGCGGGGAGATACGCAGTATTTT. This sequence encodes CASSLGGGQRGDTQYF.

The chain employs TRBV5-6 and TRBJ2-7; perhaps TRBD1 as D (5 bases). Germline V lookup: CDR1 SGHDT, CDR2 YYEEEE. V was clipped by 0 bases and J by 2 bases, with 9 bases between them. The CDR3 contains 14 residues. The CDR3 protein is CASSLGQGPYEQYF. The CDR3 bases are TGTGCCAGCAGCTTGGGGCAGGGTCCCTACGAGCAGTACTTC.

This clone has just one count. V is TRBV5-4 and J is TRBJ1-3; D is unclear. The CDR3 is 14 residues long. Between the trimmed V and J ends, which lost 4 bases and 3 bases, there was a span of 11 bases. Germline CDR1 SGHNT, CDR2 YYREEE (reference sequence). CDR3 amino acids: CASSSPVYGNTIYF. The CDR3 coding sequence is TGTGCCAGCAGCAGCCCGGTCTATGGAAACACCATATATTTT.

CDR3: CASSGGASNEQFF. Here the CDR3 DNA reads TGCGCCAGCAGCGGGGGGGCTTCGAATGAGCAGTTCTTC. The V gene is TRBV10-1, the J gene TRBJ2-1; 8 bases agree with TRBD2. The CDR3 has 13 amino acids. Germline CDR1 and CDR2: WNHNN and SYGVQD (reference sequence). The ends lost 6 bases at V and 7 bases at J; junction bases unmatched: 5.

This clone was picked up a small number of times. The rearrangement joins TRBV6-5 to TRBJ1-3, with D hard to call. Trimming shortened V by 0 bases and J by 1 base, and 10 bases separated the two germline ends. CDR1 and CDR2 from the germline V gene are MNHEY and SVGAGI. This CDR3 contains 16 residues. CDR3 DNA sequence: TGTGCCAGCAGTTACTCGGCCGATGGGTCTGGAAACACCATATATTTT. This gives the protein CASSYSADGSGNTIYF.

The gene calls are TRBV21-1 and TRBJ2-7; the table's D call, TRBD1, was not checked against the DNA. TRBV21-1 is listed as a pseudogene. The CDR3 extends over 12 amino acids. CDR3 sequence reads: CASPGQDYEQYF. In DNA form, the CDR3 reads TGTGCCAGCCCGGGACAGGACTACGAGCAGTACTTC.